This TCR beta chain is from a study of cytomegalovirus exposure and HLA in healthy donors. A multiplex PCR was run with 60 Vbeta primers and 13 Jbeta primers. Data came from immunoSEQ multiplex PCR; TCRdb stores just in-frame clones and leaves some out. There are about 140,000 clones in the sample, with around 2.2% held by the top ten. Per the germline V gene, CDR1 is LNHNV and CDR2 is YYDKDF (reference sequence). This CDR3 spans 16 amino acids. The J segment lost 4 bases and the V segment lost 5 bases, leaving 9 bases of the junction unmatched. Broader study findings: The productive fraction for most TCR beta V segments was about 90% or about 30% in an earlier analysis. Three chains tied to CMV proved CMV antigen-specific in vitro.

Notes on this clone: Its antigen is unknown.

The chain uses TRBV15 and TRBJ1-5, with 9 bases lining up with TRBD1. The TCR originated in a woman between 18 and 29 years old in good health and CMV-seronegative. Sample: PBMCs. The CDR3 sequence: CATSGRQGVRNQPQHF. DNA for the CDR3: TGTGCCACCAGCGGAAGACAGGGGGTAAGGAATCAGCCCCAGCATTTT.